What follows are 5 T cell receptor beta chains derived from one specimen sequenced in a study of cytomegalovirus exposure and HLA in healthy donors. PCR primers comprised 60 Vbeta and 13 Jbeta primers. Here immunoSEQ multiplex PCR was the method, and the copy in TCRdb shows in-frame clones only, minus some. The data contain fewer than 130,000 clones, roughly three quarters of them singletons. The material sequenced was PBMCs. The receptors originated from a man aged 30 to 39 in good health and CMV-seropositive.

This CDR3 is CASSLAGQGSYGYTF. CDR3 coding DNA: TGTGCCAGCAGCTTGGCGGGACAGGGAAGCTATGGCTACACCTTC. V is TRBV5-6 and J is TRBJ1-2; 9 nucleotides agree with TRBD1. The CDR3 length is 15 residues. V dropped 0 bases and J dropped 4; count of bases not matched to a gene: 4. Germline V gene sequence: CDR1 SGHDT, CDR2 YYEEEE.

J is TRBJ2-3 and V is TRBV10-1, with TRBD2 identical over 13 bases. The CDR3 extends over 19 amino acids. The germline V gene encodes CDR1 WNHNN and CDR2 SYGVQD (reference sequence). With 6 bases clipped from V and 3 bases from J, the junction kept 15 bases outside the gene matches. CDR3 DNA sequence: TGCGCCAGCAGGACAACAGCCACTAGCGGGGGGGCGGGTACAGATACGCAGTATTTT. It specifies CASRTTATSGGAGTDTQYF.

The rearrangement joins TRBV5-5 to TRBJ1-3; tentatively, D is TRBD1 (5 bases). There are 14 residues in the CDR3. Trimming removed 2 bases at V and 9 bases at J, with 15 bases between. Germline CDR1 reads SGHKS; CDR2 reads YYEKEE (reference sequence). The CDR3 nucleotides are TGTGCCAGCAGCTTAGGCGATCGGGGGTCCACCATATATTTT. Translated: CASSLGDRGSTIYF.

The chain recombines TRBV1 with TRBJ1-5; the table's D call, TRBD1, was not checked against the DNA. TRBV1 is listed as a pseudogene. CDR3 length: 15 residues. The CDR3 sequence is CTSSGGGRRDQPQHF. CDR3 nucleotides: TGCACCAGCAGCGGGGGCGGGCGCAGGGATCAGCCCCAGCATTTT.

This chain joins TRBV9 and TRBJ1-1; D not certain. The CDR3 runs 13 residues. Germline V gives CDR1 SGDLS, CDR2 YYNGEE. Trimming cost V 1 base and J 3 bases, with 7 bases left between them. The CDR3 bases are TGTGCCAGCAGCGTATCTGAGGACACTGAAGCTTTCTTT. It yields the protein CASSVSEDTEAFF.